This T cell receptor beta chain was sequenced during a study of T cell repertoires in cytomegalovirus infection (dated by TCRdb to between 2018 and 2021). About the full investigation: Donor HLA type was relevant to the analysis, as public TCR beta signatures indicated carriage of CMV infection together with the matching HLA type. General conclusions and limits of the study: Cumulative frequency of public TCR beta family members discriminated carriers of CMV infection plus the relevant HLA type in this cohort and an independent 352-donor cohort. The ex vivo response was dominated by HLA-C-restricted CMV-specific TCR beta clonotypes, which also provided the single most frequent clonotype in two of eight donors.

From the germline V gene, CDR1 is SGHAT and CDR2 is FQNNGV. Between the V and J ends, shortened by 5 bases and 4 bases respectively, the junction contains 21 bases. From cysteine to phenylalanine, the CDR3 is 16 amino acids long. Only CDR3 DNA is held: 48 bases, read in frame from base 1. Turning to this clonotype: Its antigen is not yet known. No base quality values were provided; no much bigger clone lies one nucleotide off.

Sequenced on an Illumina HiSeq 1500. TCRdb handled the public reads itself, with Q25 trimming in fastp and clone calling in MiXCR, and kept productive beta chains. Every CDR3 protein is listed once, alongside the most common genes and DNA of its rows. For this sample the table gives 40,000 to 50,000 distinct CDR3 sequences, of which about 20% were detected only once. The top ten hold about a fifth of the sample. The sample was PBMCs, sequenced either directly or after in vitro stimulation (not recorded which). The chain was built from TRBV11-2 and TRBJ2-7; the D gene identity is not certain. This sequence originates from a human donor in good health (CMV status not recorded). Some clones in this sample may be carry-over from other donors' samples. The nucleotides are TGTGCCAGCAGCCGCCTTGGGTCGAGGTTGATATACGAGCAGTACTTC. Translated, this is CASSRLGSRLIYEQYF.